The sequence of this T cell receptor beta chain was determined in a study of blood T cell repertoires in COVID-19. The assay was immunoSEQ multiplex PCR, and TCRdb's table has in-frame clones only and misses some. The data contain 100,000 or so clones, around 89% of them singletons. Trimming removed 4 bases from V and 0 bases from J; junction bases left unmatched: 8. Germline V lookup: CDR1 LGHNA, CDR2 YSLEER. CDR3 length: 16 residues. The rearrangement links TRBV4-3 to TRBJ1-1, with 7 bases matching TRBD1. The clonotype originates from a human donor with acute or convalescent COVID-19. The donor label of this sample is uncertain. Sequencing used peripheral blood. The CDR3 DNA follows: TGCGCCAGCAGCCTCAGGGGGTCGAGCGTGAACACTGAAGCTTTCTTT. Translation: CASSLRGSSVNTEAFF.